The clone carrying this T cell receptor (beta chain) was counted between two and nine times. What it binds is unknown. The source of the sample is a study of regulatory T cells in long-lasting Graves disease. Findings and caveats of the study: There were preferences for TRBV28, TRBJ1-2 and TRBJ2-5 in persistent disease. It was possible that the small sample size reduced accuracy.

Investigators prepared the TCR beta libraries by applying iRepertoire HTBI primers and Arm-PCR of CDR3 regions. MiXCR, run by TCRdb on the multiplex PCR reads, gives a single entry per CDR3 protein. This repertoire shows more than 350,000 distinct CDR3 sequences, roughly 23% found once; its top ten account for roughly an eighth. Time point denoted: persistent/refractory GD, antithyroid drugs over 5 years with positive TRAb. RNA extracted from PBMCs served as the sequencing template. Graves' disease was diagnosed by American Thyroid Association guidelines. The CDR3 covers 13 residues. Germline V lookup: CDR1 SGHTA, CDR2 FQGTGA. Trimming took off 2 bases at V and 6 bases at J, with 9 bases between the two ends.

This sequence joins TRBV7-3 and TRBJ2-3; unclear D gene. This clonotype originated in a female donor with Graves disease. Sample: peripheral blood mononuclear cells (PBMCs), taken when the disease was refractory, from a patient treated with antithyroid drugs. The CDR3 sequence: CASSLWGGDTQYF. The CDR3 DNA follows: TGTGCCAGCAGCTTATGGGGTGGGGATACGCAGTATTTT. Variable domain in full (rest from reference TRBV7-3 and TRBJ2-3): GAGVSQTPSNKVTEKGKYVELRCDPISGHTALYWYRQSLGQGPEFLIYFQGTGAADDSGLPNDRFFAVRPEGSVSTLKIQRTERGDSAVYLCASSLWGGDTQYFGPGTRLTVL.